The present TCR beta chain was sequenced within a study of identical twins. Healthy Caucasians made up all donors. Study-wide results and caveats: The abundant beta clonotypes from cord blood had fewer insertions, and memory repertoires had none of this.

This clonotype has only a few counts. Its antigen remains unknown. Germline CDR1 is SGHNT and CDR2 is YYREEE (reference sequence). CDR3 length equals 15 residues. V shed 4 bases, J shed 5 bases, and the junction held 12 bases outside the gene matches. MiXCR was run by TCRdb on the 5' RACE reads, yielding one entry per CDR3 protein. The sample yields 600,000 to 700,000 distinct CDR3 sequences, around 21% seen once. These data are also associated with another study on T cells expressing NK-cell markers. That paper notes: Restriction of the sorted population to alpha-beta TCR T cells was achieved in several experiments with an anti-gamma-delta TCR antibody. These same clonotypes (in several donors) also led the CD3+CD56-NKG2C+ fraction.

The chain recombines TRBV5-4 with TRBJ2-7; 7 bases line up with TRBD1. The sequence came from a woman under 30 in good health. Sequencing input: PBMCs. The CDR3 coding sequence is TGTGCCAGCAGCCCCGTACGGACAGGTACCCACGAGCAGTACTTC. Its translation: CASSPVRTGTHEQYF. Filled out from reference TRBV5-4 and TRBJ2-7, the complete variable domain reads ETGVTQSPTHLIKTRGQQVTLRCSSQSGHNTVSWYQQALGQGPQFIFQYYREEENGRGNFPPRFSGLQFPNYSSELNVNALELDDSALYLCASSPVRTGTHEQYFGPGTRLTVT.